This T cell receptor (beta chain) was identified in a study of T cell repertoires in cytomegalovirus infection. Germline V gives CDR1 SGHVS, CDR2 FNYEAQ. V shed 4 bases and J 7 bases; nucleotides not matched to a gene: 9. The CDR3 sequence is 15 residues long. From the reads, TCRdb called clonotypes with MiXCR, one entry per CDR3 protein. The repertoire holds 100,000 or so distinct CDR3 sequences, about 29% seen once, with roughly 70% in the top ten. Concerning this clonotype itself: The antigen remains undetermined.

The genes are TRBV7-6 and TRBJ1-4, with 7 bases lining up with TRBD1. Sequencing used CD8+ T cells from cultured PBMCs, obtained from culture after CMV antigen stimulation. The sequence was collected from a human donor in good health (CMV status not recorded). Some clones in this sample may be carry-over from other donors' samples. The CDR3 DNA sequence: TGTGCCAGCAGCTCCCCCTTGGAGGGGGCTGAAAAACTGTTTTTT. It codes for CASSSPLEGAEKLFF.